The clone carrying this TCR beta chain was recorded at least ten times. The record originates from a study of kidney transplant recipient with SARS-CoV-2 infection. There are 14 residues in the CDR3. With V trimmed by 6 bases and J by 10 bases, 12 bases remained unmatched. The germline V gene encodes CDR1 SGHRS and CDR2 YFSETQ. TCRdb redid the calling of the reads with MiXCR, one entry per CDR3 protein. The table lists 200,000 to 300,000 distinct CDR3 sequences, 29% of them singletons. The sequence was collected from a male patient aged 25-45 years who had COVID-19 and was a kidney transplant recipient. Some T cells may arise from the graft donor. Sample: a blood sample, taken at baseline and on day 111 from a kidney transplant recipient. The genes are TRBV5-1 and TRBJ2-1; 8 nucleotides align to TRBD2. The CDR3 loop reads CASKENPAGDEQFF. CDR3 bases: TGCGCCAGCAAAGAGAATCCAGCGGGAGACGAGCAGTTCTTC. The entire variable domain, with the rest obtained from reference TRBV5-1 and TRBJ2-1, is as follows: KAGVTQTPRYLIKTRGQQVTLSCSPISGHRSVSWYQQTPGQGLQFLFEYFSETQRNKGNFPGRFSGRQFSNSRSEMNVSTLELGDSALYLCASKENPAGDEQFFGPGTRLTVL.